These 20 T cell receptor beta chains were sequenced from one sample in a study of cytomegalovirus exposure and HLA in healthy donors. Clones were read by immunoSEQ multiplex PCR, and TCRdb kept only the in-frame ones, dropping some. Seen here are approximately 160,000 clones, around 96% observed once, and the top ten hold around 0.9%. Sequenced sample: PBMCs. These receptors came from a woman younger than 30 in good health and CMV-seronegative.

The V gene is TRBV6-1, the J gene TRBJ1-4; D not certain. Trimming removed 0 bases at V and 4 bases at J, with 15 bases between. CDR1 MNHNS and CDR2 SASEGT come from the germline V gene. The CDR3 runs 17 residues. CDR3 region: CASSEAPQTSGNEKLFF. CDR3 bases: TGTGCCAGCAGTGAAGCCCCACAGACATCCGGTAATGAAAAACTGTTTTTT.

The gene calls are TRBV5-1 and TRBJ2-5, with 10 bases that match TRBD2. CDR1 is SGHRS and CDR2 is YFSETQ in the germline V gene. This CDR3 has 17 residues. J was trimmed by 5 bases and V by 1 base; bases with no gene match: 11. CDR3 sequence: CASSLPYLAGAGETQYF. The DNA for the CDR3 is TGCGCCAGCAGCTTGCCTTATCTAGCGGGGGCAGGGGAGACCCAGTACTTC.

A single count supports this clone. The chain links TRBV29-1 to TRBJ2-1, with TRBD1 as a possible D gene (5 bases). V lost 8 bases and J lost 4, with 9 bases in between. This CDR3 has 11 amino acids. Germline V gene lookup returns CDR1 SQVTM and CDR2 ANQGSEA. In DNA, the CDR3 is TGCAGCACGGACAAGTACAATGAGCAGTTCTTC. Amino acids: CSTDKYNEQFF.

The chain couples TRBV6-6 to TRBJ2-1; perhaps TRBD2 as D (6 bases). This CDR3 has 14 residues. Germline V CDR1 and CDR2: MNHNY, SVGAGI (reference sequence). V lost 7 bases to trimming and J lost 4 bases, with 14 bases between them. In DNA, the CDR3 is TGTGCCAGCACCATAGCGGATATATACAATGAGCAGTTCTTC. It translates to CASTIADIYNEQFF.

The chain has TRBV6-6 and TRBJ1-2, with TRBD1 matching over 9 bases. Trimming cost V 5 bases and J 6 bases; bases outside gene matches: 1. Germline V gives CDR1 MNHNY, CDR2 SVGAGI (reference sequence). The CDR3 covers 12 residues. CDR3 in amino acids: CASSRTGDGYTF. The CDR3 coding sequence is TGTGCCAGCAGTAGGACAGGGGATGGCTACACCTTC.

This rearrangement joins TRBV7-6 to TRBJ1-2; TRBD1 matches 11 bases. V shed 5 bases, J shed 8 bases, and the junction held 7 bases outside the gene matches. Germline values: CDR1 SGHVS, CDR2 FNYEAQ. CDR3 length equals 14 residues. CDR3 DNA sequence: TGTGCCAGCAGCGACGTCAGGACAGGGGGCGGCTACACCTTC. Protein sequence: CASSDVRTGGGYTF.

The DNA for the CDR3 is TGTGCCAGCAGTTGGGGGCGAGGACCCCAAGAGCCCCAGCATTTT. Translating it yields CASSWGRGPQEPQHF. The rearrangement joins TRBV6-6 to TRBJ1-5, with D perhaps TRBD1 (6 bases). Trimming pared 4 bases from V and 8 bases from J, leaving 18 bases between. The CDR3 has 15 amino acids. Germline V gives CDR1 MNHNY, CDR2 SVGAGI (reference sequence).

This clone was detected once. One end of the junction does not line up with germline, which may come from a read error. The chain carries TRBV7-2 and TRBJ2-5; 15 positions match TRBD2. The germline gives CDR1 SGHTA, CDR2 FQGNSA. This CDR3 region has 21 residues. The CDR3 DNA reads TGTGCCAGCAGCCTAGCCATGTACCTACCGGGACTAGCGGGGGGACAAGAGACCCAGTACTTC. Translated: CASSLAMYLPGLAGGQETQYF. The entire variable domain, with the rest obtained from reference TRBV7-2 and TRBJ2-5, is as follows: GAGVSQSPSNKVTEKGKDVELRCDPISGHTALYWYRQSLGQGLEFLIYFQGNSAPDKSGLPSDRFSAERTGGSVSTLTIQRTQQEDSAVYLCASSLAMYLPGLAGGQETQYFGPGTRLLVL.

This chain links TRBV7-9 with TRBJ2-1, with TRBD1 as a possible D gene (5 bases). Trimming cost V 1 base and J 4 bases, with 8 bases left between them. Germline V gene data show CDR1 as SEHNR and CDR2 as FQNEAQ (reference sequence). The CDR3 has 14 amino acids. The CDR3 spells CASSLVSGYNEQFF. The CDR3, as DNA: TGTGCCAGCAGCTTAGTGTCAGGGTACAATGAGCAGTTCTTC.

This sequence joins TRBV9 and TRBJ2-7, with a tentative D call TRBD1 (5 bases). V was clipped by 2 bases and J by 4 bases, with 16 bases between them. CDR3 length: 15 residues. Per the germline V gene, CDR1 is SGDLS and CDR2 is YYNGEE. The CDR3 region is CASSVLGQSGYEQYF. The CDR3 nucleotides read TGTGCCAGCAGCGTTTTGGGGCAGTCAGGGTACGAGCAGTACTTC.

The chain joins TRBV21-1 to TRBJ1-2; the table calls TRBD1, which could not be checked here. TRBV21-1 is marked as a pseudogene. The CDR3 runs to 16 residues. CDR3 sequence (DNA): TGTGCCAGCAGCAAATGGGCAGACAGGGGAGTGGTTGGCTACACCTTC. As protein: CASSKWADRGVVGYTF.

The CDR3 nucleotides read TGTGCCAGCAGTGTCCGGGACAGGGAGAGCTCCTATAATTCACCCCTCCACTTT. Residues: CASSVRDRESSYNSPLHF. The chain recombines TRBV4-2 with TRBJ1-6; 9 bases align to TRBD1. CDR1 is LGHNA, CDR2 YNFKEQ, per germline. Unmatched junction bases numbered 9, after V lost 6 bases and J lost 0 bases. This CDR3 spans 18 amino acids.

The chain combines TRBV7-2 with TRBJ1-2, with D possibly being TRBD1 (6 bases). The length of the CDR3 is 13 residues. The germline V and J ends were trimmed by 5 bases and 2 bases, with 9 bases remaining between them. Germline assignment: CDR1 SGHTA and CDR2 FQGNSA. CDR3 amino acids: CASSPGQNYGYTF. Written as DNA, the CDR3 is TGTGCCAGCAGCCCCGGACAGAACTATGGCTACACCTTC.

V usage is TRBV14 and J usage is TRBJ2-1; maybe TRBD1 (6 bases). Deletions cut 3 bases from V and 12 bases from J, with 12 bases between. CDR3 size: 12 residues. The germline gives CDR1 SGHDN, CDR2 FVKESK. The CDR3 DNA is TGTGCCAGCAGCCACGCCGGGACATCGCAGTTCTTC. Protein sequence: CASSHAGTSQFF.

The CDR3 bases are TGTGCCAGCAGTTATCAATACCTAGGGGGCGGCGGCTACACCTTC. This encodes CASSYQYLGGGGYTF. This chain joins TRBV6-5 and TRBJ1-2, with 7 bases lining up with TRBD1. V trimming: 3 bases; J trimming: 8 bases; junction bases outside the gene matches: 12. The CDR3 length is 15 residues. Germline values: CDR1 MNHEY, CDR2 SVGAGI.

The genes are TRBV15 and TRBJ2-6; D uncertain. The V end was cut by 0 bases, the J end by 1 base, with 7 bases between. The CDR3 extends over 16 amino acids. Per germline, CDR1 LNHNV and CDR2 YYDKDF (reference sequence). CDR3 nucleotide sequence: TGTGCCACCAGCAGAGATGGGCCATCTGGGGCCAACGTCCTGACTTTC. Amino acid sequence: CATSRDGPSGANVLTF.

This chain links TRBV5-4 with TRBJ1-6, with 9 bases that match TRBD1. V gave up 4 bases and J gave up 9 bases; unmatched junction bases: 8. The CDR3 is 15 residues long. Germline V lookup: CDR1 SGHNT, CDR2 YYREEE (reference sequence). CDR3 bases: TGTGCCAGCAGCGAGGGACAGGGTAATAGTTCACCCCTCCACTTT. This sequence encodes CASSEGQGNSSPLHF.

As DNA, the CDR3 is TGTGCCAGCAGCTTGGAGACAGGGGTAGCAGATACGCAGTATTTT. Its protein product is CASSLETGVADTQYF. The genes are TRBV5-5 and TRBJ2-3; 8 positions match TRBD1. The CDR3 length is 15 residues. Losses at the gene ends were 0 bases for V and 4 bases for J; bases not matched to a gene: 4. Germline CDR1 is SGHKS and CDR2 is YYEKEE (reference sequence).

The chain links TRBV5-1 to TRBJ2-5; 14 positions match TRBD2. Germline V gene sequence: CDR1 SGHRS, CDR2 YFSETQ. Germline trimming cut 4 bases from V and 2 bases from J; bases unmatched to any gene: 7. The CDR3 length is 17 residues. The CDR3 reads CASSLLGLAGGQETQYF. In nucleotides, the CDR3 is TGCGCCAGCAGCCTCCTCGGACTAGCGGGGGGACAAGAGACCCAGTACTTC.

The chain combines TRBV2 with TRBJ1-4, with TRBD1 identical over 7 bases. The V and J ends lost 2 bases and 8 bases, in that order; junction bases with no gene match: 8. Germline V gene sequence: CDR1 SNHLY, CDR2 FYNNEI. The CDR3 is made up of 15 amino acids. The DNA for the CDR3 is TGTGCCAGCAGTGAATCGACAGGGCTACGGGAAAAACTGTTTTTT. Protein sequence: CASSESTGLREKLFF.